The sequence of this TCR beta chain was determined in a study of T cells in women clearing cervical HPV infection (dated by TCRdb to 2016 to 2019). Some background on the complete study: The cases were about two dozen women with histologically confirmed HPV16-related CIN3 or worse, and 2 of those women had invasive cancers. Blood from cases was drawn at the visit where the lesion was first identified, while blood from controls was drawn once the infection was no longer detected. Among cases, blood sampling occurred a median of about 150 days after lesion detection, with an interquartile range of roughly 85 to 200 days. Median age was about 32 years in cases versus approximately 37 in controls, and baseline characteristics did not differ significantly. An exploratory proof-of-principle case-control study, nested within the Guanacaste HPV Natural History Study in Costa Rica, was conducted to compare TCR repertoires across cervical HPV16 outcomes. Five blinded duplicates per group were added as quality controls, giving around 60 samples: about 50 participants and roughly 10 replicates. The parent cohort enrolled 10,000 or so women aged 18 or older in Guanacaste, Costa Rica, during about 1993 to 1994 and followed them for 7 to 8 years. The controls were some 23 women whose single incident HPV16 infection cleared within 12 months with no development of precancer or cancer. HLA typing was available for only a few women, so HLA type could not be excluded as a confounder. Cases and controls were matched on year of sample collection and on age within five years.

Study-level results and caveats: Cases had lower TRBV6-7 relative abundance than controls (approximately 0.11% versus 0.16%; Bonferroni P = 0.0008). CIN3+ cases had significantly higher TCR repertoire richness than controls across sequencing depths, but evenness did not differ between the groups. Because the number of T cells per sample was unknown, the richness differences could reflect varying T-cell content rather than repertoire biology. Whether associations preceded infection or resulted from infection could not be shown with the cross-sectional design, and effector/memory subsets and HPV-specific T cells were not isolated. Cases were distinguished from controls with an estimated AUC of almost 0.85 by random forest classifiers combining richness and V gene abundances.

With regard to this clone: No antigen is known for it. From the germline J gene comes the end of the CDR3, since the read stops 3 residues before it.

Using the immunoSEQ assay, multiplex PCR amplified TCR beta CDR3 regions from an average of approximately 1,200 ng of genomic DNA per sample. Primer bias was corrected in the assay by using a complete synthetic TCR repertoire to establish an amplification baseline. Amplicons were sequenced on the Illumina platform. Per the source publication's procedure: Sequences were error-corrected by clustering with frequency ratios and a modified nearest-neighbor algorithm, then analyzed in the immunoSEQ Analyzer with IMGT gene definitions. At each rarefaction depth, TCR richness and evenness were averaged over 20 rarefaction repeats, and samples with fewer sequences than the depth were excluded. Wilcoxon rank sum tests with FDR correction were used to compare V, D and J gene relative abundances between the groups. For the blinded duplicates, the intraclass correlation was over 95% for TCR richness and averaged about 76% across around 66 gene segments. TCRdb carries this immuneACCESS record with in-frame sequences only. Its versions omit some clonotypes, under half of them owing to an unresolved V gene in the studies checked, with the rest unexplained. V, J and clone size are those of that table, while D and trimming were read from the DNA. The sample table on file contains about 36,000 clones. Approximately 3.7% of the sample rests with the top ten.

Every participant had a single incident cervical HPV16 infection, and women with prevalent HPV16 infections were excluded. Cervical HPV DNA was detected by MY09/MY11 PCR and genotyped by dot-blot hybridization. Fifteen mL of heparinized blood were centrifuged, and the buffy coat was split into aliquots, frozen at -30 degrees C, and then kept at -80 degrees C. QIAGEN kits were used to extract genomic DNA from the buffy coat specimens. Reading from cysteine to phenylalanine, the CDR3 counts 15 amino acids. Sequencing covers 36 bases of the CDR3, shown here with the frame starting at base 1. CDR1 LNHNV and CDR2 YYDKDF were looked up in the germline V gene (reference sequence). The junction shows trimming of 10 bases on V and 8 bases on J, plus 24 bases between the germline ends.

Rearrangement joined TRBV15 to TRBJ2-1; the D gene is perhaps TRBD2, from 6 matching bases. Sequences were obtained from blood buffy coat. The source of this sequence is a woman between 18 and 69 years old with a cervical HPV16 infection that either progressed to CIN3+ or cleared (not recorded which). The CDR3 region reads CAITGGASLIDEQFF. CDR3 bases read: TGTGCCATCACCGGAGGGGCGAGCTTAATCGATGAG. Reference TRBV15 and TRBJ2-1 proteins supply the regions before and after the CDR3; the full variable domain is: DAMVIQNPRYQVTQFGKPVTLSCSQTLNHNVMYWYQQKSSQAPKLLFHYYDKDFNNEADTPDNFQSRRPNTSFCFLDIRSPGLGDTAMYLCAITGGASLIDEQFFGPGTRLTVL.